The 21 T cell receptor beta chains in this list originate from one sample, sequenced in a study of T cell responses to AZD1222 COVID-19 vaccine. The method was immunoSEQ multiplex PCR; TCRdb's version includes in-frame clones alone and lacks a portion of them. This table holds 150,000 to 180,000 clones, about 88% found once. Sequenced material: peripheral blood, taken on day 0 of AZD1222 vaccination. The receptors here all came from an adult in good health.

V usage is TRBV7-2 and J usage is TRBJ2-7; D possibly corresponds to TRBD2 (6 bases). The CDR3 contains 14 residues. Trimming took off 2 bases at V and 8 bases at J, with 16 bases between the two ends. Looked up from germline, CDR1 is SGHTA and CDR2 is FQGNSA. The CDR3 sequence: CASSLQWRAEKQYF. The CDR3 DNA reads as TGTGCCAGCAGCTTACAGTGGAGGGCGGAAAAGCAGTACTTC.

This clone has only a few counts. The rearrangement links TRBV7-6 to TRBJ2-7; D unresolved. The V gene lost 5 bases and the J gene lost 3 bases, with 8 bases spanning the gap. Per the germline V gene, CDR1 is SGHVS and CDR2 is FNYEAQ. CDR3 length equals 12 residues. The CDR3 region is CASSRYSYEQYF. The CDR3 nucleotides read TGTGCCAGCAGCCGATACAGCTACGAGCAGTACTTC.

This chain uses TRBV3-1 (or the pseudogene TRBV3-2) with TRBJ2-2; TRBD2 aligns across 15 bases. J lost 5 bases, V lost 1 base, and 2 bases had no gene match. CDR3 length equals 17 residues. Germline assignment: CDR1 LGHDT and CDR2 YNNKEL (reference sequence). CDR3 sequence: CASSQGTSGGATGELFF. CDR3 in DNA: TGTGCCAGCAGCCAAGGGACTAGCGGGGGGGCAACCGGGGAGCTGTTTTTT.

This clone was recorded only once. J is TRBJ2-3 and V is TRBV29-1; D unclear. From germline, CDR1 is SQVTM and CDR2 ANQGSEA. Trimming stripped 3 bases from V and 1 base from J, with 8 bases between. The CDR3 consists of 13 residues. DNA for the CDR3: TGCAGCGTTGATATTAGGGGCACAGATACGCAGTATTTT. Translating it yields CSVDIRGTDTQYF.

CDR3 nucleotide sequence: TGTGCCACTTCTAGGGGGGGCCACTATGGCTACACCTTC. It codes for CATSRGGHYGYTF. The chain couples TRBV6-5 to TRBJ1-2; possible D gene TRBD1, 6 bases. Trimming took off 10 bases at V and 3 bases at J, with 15 bases between the two ends. The CDR3 has 13 amino acids. Germline assignment: CDR1 MNHEY and CDR2 SVGAGI.

The rearrangement uses TRBV3-1 (or the pseudogene TRBV3-2) and TRBJ1-4; D ambiguous. The ends were cut back, 0 bases at V and 3 bases at J, with 5 bases in the middle. Germline V CDR1 and CDR2: LGHDT, YNNKEL (reference sequence). The CDR3 has 14 residues. The CDR3 nucleotides read TGTGCCAGCAGCCAAGATCCGGCTAATGAAAAACTGTTTTTT. Its translation is CASSQDPANEKLFF.

CDR3 loop: CASMPRDRVNQPQHF. CDR3 bases: TGCGCCAGCATGCCCCGGGACAGGGTAAATCAGCCCCAGCATTTT. V and J are TRBV10-1 and TRBJ1-5; 9 bases agree with TRBD1. CDR3 length: 15 residues. Germline CDR1 is WNHNN and CDR2 is SYGVQD (reference sequence). Germline trimming cut 7 bases from V and 4 bases from J; bases unmatched to any gene: 8.

This rearrangement joins TRBV11-1 to TRBJ2-5, with D possibly TRBD2 on 6 matching bases. CDR3 length: 13 amino acids. Germline V gene lookup returns CDR1 SGHAT and CDR2 FQDESV (reference sequence). The V end lost 4 bases, the J end lost 7 bases, and 13 bases lay between the germline ends. CDR3 amino acids: CASSSTKEGTQYF. In nucleotides, the CDR3 is TGTGCCAGCAGCTCCACTAAGGAGGGGACCCAGTACTTC.

The rearrangement links TRBV12-3 or TRBV12-4 to TRBJ2-7; D tentatively reads TRBD1 or TRBD2 (5 bases each). The V and J ends lost 4 bases and 3 bases respectively, with 10 bases between them. The CDR3 is 13 amino acids. This CDR3 is CASSWGTVYEQYF. In nucleotides, the CDR3 is TGTGCCAGCAGTTGGGGGACCGTCTACGAGCAGTACTTC.

The chain uses TRBV5-1 and TRBJ2-2, with D tentatively TRBD1 or TRBD2 (6 bases each). Trimming took 7 bases from V and 6 from J, leaving 16 bases between them. This CDR3 spans 14 amino acids. Germline CDR1 reads SGHRS; CDR2 reads YFSETQ. In DNA form, the CDR3 reads TGCGCCAGCCAAAACCCCGGGGGCCCCGGGGAGCTGTTTTTT. Its translation is CASQNPGGPGELFF. The variable domain in full, completed from reference TRBV5-1 and TRBJ2-2, reads KAGVTQTPRYLIKTRGQQVTLSCSPISGHRSVSWYQQTPGQGLQFLFEYFSETQRNKGNFPGRFSGRQFSNSRSEMNVSTLELGDSALYLCASQNPGGPGELFFGEGSRLTVL.

The chain uses TRBV7-2 and TRBJ1-4; a possible D gene is TRBD1 (5 bases). V was pared by 4 bases and J by 3 bases, with 21 bases between. Germline values: CDR1 SGHTA, CDR2 FQGNSA. This CDR3 is 18 amino acids long. For the CDR3, the DNA is TGTGCCAGCAGCTCAAGTTCCGGGGCAGCTATCTCTAATGAAAAACTGTTTTTT. Amino acids: CASSSSSGAAISNEKLFF.

The J gene is TRBJ2-7, the V gene TRBV6-5; D uncertain. V dropped 8 bases and J dropped 0 bases, with 14 bases sitting between them. Germline loops: CDR1 MNHEY, CDR2 SVGAGI. The CDR3 length is 14 residues. The CDR3: CASPPGTDSYEQYF. In DNA, the CDR3 is TGTGCCAGCCCCCCGGGTACGGACTCCTACGAGCAGTACTTC.

Comments on this clone: The same CDR3 is also encoded by other DNA sequences in this sample. The rearrangement uses TRBV7-3 and TRBJ1-1; D ambiguous. CDR3 length: 13 amino acids. The V gene's germline CDR1 is SGHTA and CDR2 FQGTGA. Deletions cut 2 bases from V and 2 bases from J, with 6 bases between. The CDR3 reads CASSLQRNTEAFF. For the CDR3, the DNA is TGTGCCAGCAGCTTACAGCGAAACACTGAAGCTTTCTTT.

The V gene is TRBV28, the J gene TRBJ1-2; perhaps TRBD1 as D (5 bases). The germline V gene encodes CDR1 MDHEN and CDR2 SYDVKM. The CDR3 consists of 15 residues. V lost 1 base and J lost 4, with 13 bases in between. The CDR3 region is CASSLSPGAGYGYTF. CDR3 DNA: TGTGCCAGCAGTTTATCTCCCGGGGCGGGCTATGGCTACACCTTC.

This chain connects TRBV3-1 (or the pseudogene TRBV3-2) to TRBJ1-2; D is undetermined. Trimming left V 4 bases short and J 3 bases short, with 15 bases between. The germline CDR1 and CDR2 sequences are LGHDT and YNNKEL (reference sequence). The CDR3 extends over 15 amino acids. The CDR3 here is CASSPYEGYHYGYTF. DNA of the CDR3: TGTGCCAGCAGCCCCTATGAAGGTTATCACTATGGCTACACCTTC.

V usage is TRBV9 and J usage is TRBJ2-5, with 8 bases fitting TRBD2. The J segment lost 4 bases and the V segment lost 3 bases, leaving 8 bases of the junction unmatched. The CDR3 sequence is 15 residues long. Looked up from germline, CDR1 is SGDLS and CDR2 is YYNGEE. CDR3 amino acids: CASSELAGGGETQYF. CDR3 coding DNA: TGTGCCAGCAGCGAGTTGGCGGGGGGAGGAGAGACCCAGTACTTC.

J is TRBJ1-2 and V is TRBV28; TRBD1 matches 7 bases. CDR1 is MDHEN and CDR2 is SYDVKM in the germline V gene. The J segment lost 4 bases and the V segment lost 6 bases, leaving 5 bases of the junction unmatched. CDR3 length: 13 amino acids. CDR3 bases: TGTGCCAGCAGCCCGGGACAGTCCTATGGCTACACCTTC. Amino acids: CASSPGQSYGYTF.

The rearrangement uses TRBV5-8 and TRBJ1-1; TRBD1 is a possible D gene (5 bases). Germline V CDR1 and CDR2: SGHTS, YDEGEE. The CDR3 runs to 15 residues. The V end was cut by 0 bases, the J end by 2 bases, with 11 bases between. The CDR3 sequence: CASSLALGGNTEAFF. The DNA for the CDR3 is TGTGCCAGCAGCTTGGCCTTGGGGGGTAACACTGAAGCTTTCTTT.

The chain combines TRBV7-6 with TRBJ1-1; TRBD1 matches at 10 bases. The ends lost 1 base at V and 5 bases at J; junction bases unmatched: 13. The CDR3 sequence is 18 residues long. Germline V CDR1 and CDR2: SGHVS, FNYEAQ. CDR3 bases: TGTGCCAGCAGCTTAGGACCTCGACAGGGGGCAAGTAAAACTGAAGCTTTCTTT. Its translation is CASSLGPRQGASKTEAFF.

The chain is built from TRBV4-3 and TRBJ1-2; D is possibly TRBD1 (6 bases). The germline gives CDR1 LGHNA, CDR2 YSLEER. V was shortened by 2 bases and J by 8 bases, with 12 bases between the two germline ends. There are 13 residues in the CDR3. CDR3 sequence: CASSQKGGDGYTF. Written as DNA, the CDR3 is TGCGCCAGCAGCCAAAAAGGGGGTGACGGCTACACCTTC.

This clone came up a few times. The CDR3 sequence is CASTLTAGTEAFF. The DNA of the CDR3 is TGCGCCAGCACCTTAACCGCGGGCACTGAAGCTTTCTTT. J is TRBJ1-1 and V is TRBV4-3; D ambiguous. Per germline, CDR1 LGHNA and CDR2 YSLEER. The CDR3 has 13 residues. Deletions cut 7 bases from V and 4 bases from J, with 13 bases between.